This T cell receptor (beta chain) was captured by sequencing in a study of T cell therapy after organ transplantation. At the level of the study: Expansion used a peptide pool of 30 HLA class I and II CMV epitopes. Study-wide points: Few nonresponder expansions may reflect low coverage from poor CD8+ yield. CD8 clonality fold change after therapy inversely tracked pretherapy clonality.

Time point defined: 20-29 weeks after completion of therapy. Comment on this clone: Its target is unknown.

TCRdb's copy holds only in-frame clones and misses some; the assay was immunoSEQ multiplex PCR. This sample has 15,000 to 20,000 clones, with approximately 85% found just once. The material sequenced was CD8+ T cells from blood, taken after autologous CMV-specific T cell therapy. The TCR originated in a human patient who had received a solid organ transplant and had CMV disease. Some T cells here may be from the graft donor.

CDR3 in amino acids: CASSPGTHSNQPQHF. CDR3 nucleotide sequence: TGTGCCAGCAGCCCCGGAACACATAGCAATCAGCCCCAGCATTTT. V is TRBV6-5 and J is TRBJ1-5; D ambiguous. V dropped 6 bases and J dropped 0 bases, with 12 bases sitting between them. This CDR3 is 15 amino acids long. Germline CDR1 and CDR2: MNHEY and SVGAGI.